This is a list of T cell receptor beta chains from one sample in a study of response to subunit inactivated influenza vaccine. In TCRdb, the RT-PCR reads were re-called with MiXCR into one record per CDR3 protein. The sample has approximately 490,000 distinct CDR3 sequences; approximately 7.2% are singletons. The specimen comprised PBMCs from blood, sampled roughly 24 months after vaccination. The receptors stem from a man between 50 and 69 years old who received an inactivated influenza vaccine. Each CDR3 is given with its conserved first and last residue. The D gene is left open where the match is weak. Where a row states a size, it is once, few, many or the class of an expanded clone; other rows omit it.

J gene	D gene	clone size	V gene	CDR3 protein	CDR3 DNA
TRBJ2-7	-	few	TRBV6-2/TRBV6-3	CASSLPRESYEQYF	TGTGCCAGCAGTCTTCCCAGGGAATCCTACGAGCAGTACTTC
TRBJ2-5	-	many	TRBV11-1	CASSLKGGETQYF	TGTGCCAGCAGCTTAAAGGGGGGAGAGACCCAGTACTTC
TRBJ2-1	-	-	TRBV9	CASSLGTNNNEQFF	TGTGCCAGCAGCCTCGGGACAAACAACAATGAGCAGTTCTTC
TRBJ2-7	TRBD1	many	TRBV12-3/TRBV12-4	CASSIGQAYEQYF	TGTGCCAGCAGTATAGGACAGGCCTACGAGCAGTACTTC
TRBJ2-1	-	-	TRBV5-1	CASSSIQTSSYNEQFF	TGCGCCAGCAGCTCGATACAGACCAGCTCCTACAATGAGCAGTTCTTC
TRBJ1-2	-	many	TRBV6-1	CASTASGGWDGYTF	TGTGCCAGCACCGCCTCGGGGGGGTGGGATGGCTACACCTTC
TRBJ2-1	TRBD1	-	TRBV20-1	CSALDRVVSYNEQFF	TGCAGTGCCCTAGACAGGGTGGTATCCTACAATGAGCAGTTCTTC
TRBJ1-3	-	few	TRBV7-8	CASSLGVGNTIYF	TGTGCCAGCAGCCTCGGGGTCGGAAACACCATATATTTT
TRBJ2-1	TRBD2	many	TRBV24-1	CATSDSGEGWNEQFF	TGTGCCACCAGTGATTCGGGGGAGGGTTGGAATGAGCAGTTCTTC
TRBJ2-1	TRBD1	many	TRBV5-1	CASSLGGDRAYNEQFF	TGCGCCAGCAGCTTGGGGGGGGACAGGGCATACAATGAGCAGTTCTTC
TRBJ1-1	TRBD1	-	TRBV12-3/TRBV12-4	CASSPLRQGEAFF	TGTGCCAGCAGTCCCCTAAGACAGGGGGAAGCTTTCTTT
TRBJ1-5	TRBD1	-	TRBV7-9	CASSRQGLGNQPQHF	TGTGCCAGCAGCCGACAGGGTCTGGGCAATCAGCCCCAGCATTTT
TRBJ2-1	TRBD2	few	TRBV6-6	CANRLAGNEQFF	TGTGCCAACAGGCTAGCGGGGAATGAGCAGTTCTTC
TRBJ1-1	TRBD1	many	TRBV6-2/TRBV6-3	CASRYGQAWTEAFF	TGTGCCAGCAGATACGGACAGGCTTGGACTGAAGCTTTCTTT